A selection of T cell receptor beta chains follows, all from one sample in a study of shared clonotypes between healthy human individuals. Libraries were prepared by immunoSEQ multiplex PCR; TCRdb keeps only in-frame clonotypes and omits some of them. The data show about 2.3 million clones, approximately 95% seen once. Sequencing input: naive CD4+ T cells from PBMCs. The origin of the receptors is a man between 18 and 29 years old in good health. Some clones in this sample may be carry-over from other donors' samples. The CDR3 runs from the conserved cysteine through the conserved F or W. D genes are given only for firm matches. Some rows have no size entry. The others give once, few or many, or a class for an expanded clone.

V gene	J gene	clone size	D gene	CDR3 DNA	CDR3 protein
TRBV7-9	TRBJ2-1	-	TRBD2	TGTGCCAGCAGCCCGATTGGAATAGCGGGAGTGGGTGAGCAGTTCTTC	CASSPIGIAGVGEQFF
TRBV6-5	TRBJ1-2	-	-	TGTGCCAGCCGCCGTGACGGTAACTATGGCTACACCTTC	CASRRDGNYGYTF
TRBV7-3	TRBJ1-1	-	-	TGTGCCAGCAGCTTACAGGCGGGCACTGAAGCTTTCTTT	CASSLQAGTEAFF
TRBV5-4	TRBJ2-7	-	-	TGTGCCAGCAGCTTGGCAGGGGCCCAATCTTACGAGCAGTACTTC	CASSLAGAQSYEQYF
TRBV4-1	TRBJ1-2	-	-	TGCGCCAGCAGCCGGGGAGATGTCTATGGCTACACCTTC	CASSRGDVYGYTF
TRBV6-5	TRBJ2-7	-	TRBD2	TGTGCCAGCAGTTACTCTATAACTAGCGCCTCCTACGAGCAGTACTTC	CASSYSITSASYEQYF
TRBV18	TRBJ1-5	few	-	TGTGCCAGCTCACCGGCCCTGAGCAATCAGCCCCAGCATTTT	CASSPALSNQPQHF
TRBV5-1	TRBJ2-7	-	-	TGCGCCAGCAGCCCAGGGTCGGGCTACGAGCAGTACTTC	CASSPGSGYEQYF
TRBV5-4	TRBJ2-2	-	TRBD2	TGTGCCAGCAGCCTACTTGGGGGGGATGAGCTGTTTTTT	CASSLLGGDELFF
TRBV6-6	TRBJ1-1	-	TRBD1	TGTGCCAGCAGGACAGGGTCTGAAGCTTTCTTT	CASRTGSEAFF
TRBV6-1	TRBJ1-5	-	TRBD1	TGTGCCAGCAGAGCGGAGGGGGCTCGCAATCAGCCCCAGCATTTT	CASRAEGARNQPQHF
TRBV16	TRBJ2-7	-	-	TGTGCCAGCAGCCAATCCTCCTACGAGCAGTACTTC	CASSQSSYEQYF
TRBV11-1	TRBJ2-5	-	TRBD1	TGTGCCAGCAGACGAGCGGACAGGGTGGAGACCCAGTACTTC	CASRRADRVETQYF
TRBV2	TRBJ1-4	once	-	TGTGCCAGCAGTTTTAACGGTGCAACTAATGAAAAACTGTTTTTT	CASSFNGATNEKLFF
TRBV7-3	TRBJ2-1	-	-	TGTGCCAGCAGCTCTCCGGACAATGAGCAGTTCTTC	CASSSPDNEQFF
TRBV15	TRBJ2-3	-	TRBD1	TGTGCCACCAGCGACCGGGACAGGGTGCGAGATACGCAGTATTTT	CATSDRDRVRDTQYF
TRBV5-6	TRBJ2-5	once	TRBD1	TGTGCCAGCAGCGCTACAGGGGAAGAGACCCAGTACTTC	CASSATGEETQYF
TRBV28	TRBJ1-1	-	TRBD1	TGTGCCAGCAGTGCGGACAGGGGCACTGAAGCTTTCTTT	CASSADRGTEAFF
TRBV6-5	TRBJ2-5	-	TRBD1	TGTGCCAGCAGCCACGACAGGGGGCTGAAGACCCAGTACTTC	CASSHDRGLKTQYF
TRBV5-8	TRBJ2-4	-	-	TGTGCCAGCAGCTTGGGGATGAAGGGGATTCAGTACTTC	CASSLGMKGIQYF
TRBV5-6	TRBJ2-1	-	TRBD2	TGTGCCAGCAGCTTTATACCGGGACCTGGGAGGGGTGAGCAGTTCTTC	CASSFIPGPGRGEQFF
TRBV9	TRBJ1-3	once	-	TGTGCCAGCAGCGTTGCCGGGACCTCTGGAAACACCATATATTTT	CASSVAGTSGNTIYF
TRBV30	TRBJ1-5	-	TRBD1	TGTGCCTGGGCCGGGACAGGGGGGGATCAGCCCCAGCATTTT	CAWAGTGGDQPQHF
TRBV14	TRBJ1-2	-	-	TGTGCCAGCAGCCAAGAGCCGAGGGCTCTCTATGGCTACACCTTC	CASSQEPRALYGYTF
TRBV7-2	TRBJ2-7	-	TRBD2	TGTGCCAGCAGCTTAGCGAGAGGGCGGGAGGGCTACTCCTACGAGCAGTACTTC	CASSLARGREGYSYEQYF
TRBV29-1	TRBJ2-7	-	-	TGCAGCGGGGCAGGGGAGGCACCCTACGAGCAGTACTTC	CSGAGEAPYEQYF
TRBV28	TRBJ2-3	-	TRBD2	TGTGCCAGCAGTGTAGCGGGTATATACACAGATACGCAGTATTTT	CASSVAGIYTDTQYF
TRBV7-2	TRBJ2-2	-	-	TGTGCCAGCAGCTTAGCTGTTACCGGGGAGCTGTTTTTT	CASSLAVTGELFF
TRBV2	TRBJ2-3	-	-	TGTGCCAGTCATCAGACAGATACGCAGTATTTT	CASHQTDTQYF
TRBV5-1	TRBJ1-2	-	-	TGCGCCAGCAGCTTGGTTGGCCAGGGTATTGATGGCTACACCTTC	CASSLVGQGIDGYTF
TRBV28	TRBJ2-3	-	-	TGTGCCAGCAGCCCCCCCGGAGCAAAAACAGATACGCAGTATTTT	CASSPPGAKTDTQYF
TRBV5-6	TRBJ1-2	-	TRBD1	TGTGCCAGCAGCACAGGGGGCCTTGGCTACACCTTC	CASSTGGLGYTF
TRBV19	TRBJ1-2	-	TRBD1	TGTGCCAGTAGTGACAGGGGGCCGGGGCAGGATGGCTACACCTTC	CASSDRGPGQDGYTF
TRBV7-2	TRBJ1-5	once	TRBD1	TGTGCCAGCAGCTTAGGGATGGGACAGCTGAATCAGCCCCAGCATTTT	CASSLGMGQLNQPQHF
TRBV28	TRBJ1-3	-	-	TGTGCCAGCAGCTACCCGACAGGACAGTTGGGAAACACCATATATTTT	CASSYPTGQLGNTIYF
TRBV9	TRBJ2-5	-	-	TGTGCCAGCAGCCCTGGATCGGGGGAGACCCAGTACTTC	CASSPGSGETQYF
TRBV5-1	TRBJ1-1	-	-	TGCGCCAGCAGCTTGCTGGCTGACACTGAAGCTTTCTTT	CASSLLADTEAFF